Each of the 19 T cell receptor beta chains below was sequenced from the same sample in a study of monozygotic twins with inflammatory bowel disease. TCRdb re-called the 5' RACE reads; one entry per CDR3 protein, DNA not given. Its table records roughly 160,000 distinct CDR3 sequences. Sequencing was carried out using blood. All receptors derive from a human donor with ulcerative colitis or Crohn's disease, or a healthy co-twin of an affected twin (not recorded which).

The chain joins TRBV5-1 to TRBJ2-7; the D call from TCRdb, TRBD2, cannot be confirmed without DNA. In germline, CDR1 is SGHRS, CDR2 YFSETQ. CDR3 length: 16 residues. The chain's CDR3 is CASSLEAGGFIYEQYF.

The chain employs TRBV12-3 or TRBV12-4 and TRBJ2-3; TCRdb indicates TRBD1, and absent DNA this call remains unverified. The CDR3 loop spans 14 amino acids. The CDR3 sequence is CASTWGGPTDTQYF.

The rearrangement joins TRBV18 to TRBJ2-1. CDR1 KGHSH and CDR2 LQKENI come from the germline V gene. CDR3 length equals 15 residues. The CDR3 loop reads CASSPNEGYWDEQFF.

This chain links TRBV20-1 with TRBJ2-1. This CDR3 has 13 amino acids. Looked up from germline, CDR1 is DFQATT and CDR2 is SNEGSKA (reference sequence). This chain's CDR3 is CSASEGSYNEQFF.

The CDR3 reads CASRREVSGANVLTF. The V and J genes are TRBV2 and TRBJ2-6; as DNA is missing, the TRBD2 call by TCRdb cannot be tested. CDR1 SNHLY and CDR2 FYNNEI come from the germline V gene. The CDR3 sequence is 15 residues long.

The genes are TRBV7-9 and TRBJ1-6. Looked up from germline, CDR1 is SEHNR and CDR2 is FQNEAQ (reference sequence). The CDR3 has 12 residues. CDR3: CASSSYMSPLHF.

The chain combines TRBV5-1 with TRBJ2-7; checking the TCRdb D call of TRBD2 is not possible without DNA. This CDR3 is 16 amino acids long. Germline V gene lookup returns CDR1 SGHRS and CDR2 YFSETQ. The CDR3 reads CASSWGPAGELGEQYF.

The chain has TRBV20-1 and TRBJ2-1. Germline CDR1 reads DFQATT; CDR2 reads SNEGSKA (reference sequence). The CDR3 extends over 15 amino acids. CDR3 amino acids: CSARDYQTVNNEQFF.

The chain carries TRBV7-9 and TRBJ2-3; TCRdb proposes TRBD1, but this gene call is untestable without DNA. The CDR3 has 14 amino acids. CDR1 SEHNR and CDR2 FQNEAQ come from the germline V gene (reference sequence). The CDR3 sequence is CASSQGQFTDTQYF.

The chain has TRBV20-1 and TRBJ2-5; checking the TCRdb D call of TRBD1 is not possible without DNA. Germline CDR1 is DFQATT and CDR2 is SNEGSKA (reference sequence). This CDR3 is 15 amino acids long. The CDR3 loop reads CSATRWAGAEETQYF.

The chain combines TRBV3-1 with TRBJ2-3. Germline V lookup: CDR1 LGHDT, CDR2 YNNKEL (reference sequence). The CDR3 has 15 amino acids. CDR3: CASSQVGSGADTQYF.

The rearrangement uses TRBV4-2 and TRBJ2-7; TCRdb indicates TRBD1, and absent DNA this call remains unverified. Germline-derived CDR1 and CDR2 are LGHNA and YNFKEQ. The CDR3 is 13 residues long. The CDR3 here is CASSQNQGDQQYF.

The CDR3 loop is CASSPDSWNTEAFF. The chain has TRBV5-5 and TRBJ1-1; checking the TCRdb D call of TRBD1 is not possible without DNA. Germline V lookup: CDR1 SGHKS, CDR2 YYEKEE (reference sequence). The CDR3 contains 14 residues. Based on the CDR3 plus reference TRBV5-5 and TRBJ1-1, the full variable domain is DAGVTQSPTHLIKTRGQQVTLRCSPISGHKSVSWYQQVLGQGPQFIFQYYEKEERGRGNFPDRFSARQFPNYSSELNVNALLLGDSALYLCASSPDSWNTEAFFGQGTRLTVV.

The chain is built from TRBV19 and TRBJ1-5; TCRdb's D call, TRBD1, is unchecked because there is no DNA. The CDR3 extends over 13 amino acids. CDR1 is LNHDA and CDR2 is SQIVND in the germline V gene (reference sequence). CDR3 region: CASSDSWGQPQHF.

The gene calls are TRBV12-3 or TRBV12-4 and TRBJ1-5; TCRdb's D gene call, TRBD1, goes unchecked for lack of DNA. This CDR3 region has 13 residues. CDR3 residues: CASSLGIQGPQHF.

The V call is TRBV7-2, the J call TRBJ2-3; with no DNA, the TCRdb D assignment of TRBD2 cannot be verified. The CDR3 is made up of 15 amino acids. The germline V gene encodes CDR1 SGHTA and CDR2 FQGNSA. CDR3 loop: CASRPVGPSTDTQYF.

The V gene is TRBV5-1, the J gene TRBJ2-4; TCRdb's D call, TRBD1, is unchecked because there is no DNA. Germline CDR1 reads SGHRS; CDR2 reads YFSETQ. This CDR3 has 14 residues. This CDR3 is CASSLGTGGNIQYF.

The J gene is TRBJ2-5, the V gene TRBV5-1; the D call of TRBD1 rests on TCRdb alone, since no DNA is present to check it. The CDR3 is 14 amino acids. Germline-derived CDR1 and CDR2 are SGHRS and YFSETQ. The CDR3 protein is CASSLRGGQETQYF.

The chain joins TRBV7-8 to TRBJ2-2. CDR3 length: 16 residues. The germline CDR1 and CDR2 sequences are SGHVS and FQNEAQ. CDR3: CASSLISATNTGELFF.